The 29 T cell receptor beta chains listed next were all sequenced from one sample in a study of blood T cell repertoires in COVID-19 (dated by TCRdb to the early 2020s). Library preparation used the immunoSEQ multiplex PCR assay. In its TCRdb copy, this immuneACCESS table keeps in-frame sequences only and misses some clones. Where compared with another copy, unresolved V genes explain less than half of these, and the others have no known cause. For this sample there are approximately 90,000 clones; roughly 74% appear just once. The ten largest make up approximately 6.3% of the sample. The sequenced material came from peripheral blood. These receptors all stem from an older man with COVID-19, enrolled during active disease.

The CDR3 DNA reads TGTGCCAGCAGTTTATCGCCCCCCTTTTTGGGGGGTAATTCACCCCTCCACTTT. Translation gives CASSLSPPFLGGNSPLHF. The gene calls are TRBV27 and TRBJ1-6; D might be TRBD1 (5 bases). Germline lookup yields CDR1 MNHEY and CDR2 SMNVEV (reference sequence). This CDR3 has 18 residues. Trimming stripped 0 bases from V and 6 bases from J, with 18 bases between.

This chain links TRBV27 with TRBJ1-1; D may be TRBD1 (6 bases). CDR1 is MNHEY and CDR2 is SMNVEV in the germline V gene (reference sequence). The CDR3 has 15 amino acids. V gave up 1 base and J gave up 7 bases, with 16 bases separating them. CDR3 amino acids: CASSLWGPESLEAFF. The CDR3 nucleotides read TGTGCCAGCAGTTTATGGGGGCCCGAGTCCCTTGAAGCTTTCTTT.

This clone was counted a few times. The V gene is TRBV7-9, the J gene TRBJ2-3; D not resolved. Germline-derived CDR1 and CDR2 are SEHNR and FQNEAQ (reference sequence). Trimming left V 1 base short and J 8 bases short, with 10 bases between. CDR3 length equals 13 residues. The CDR3 is CASSLEVVATQYF. The CDR3 DNA reads as TGTGCCAGCAGCTTAGAGGTAGTAGCTACGCAGTATTTT.

This rearrangement joins TRBV28 to TRBJ1-1, with 7 bases fitting TRBD1. The germline gives CDR1 MDHEN, CDR2 SYDVKM. J gave up 1 base and V 2 bases, and 7 bases lay outside the gene matches. The length of the CDR3 is 16 residues. CDR3 DNA sequence: TGTGCCAGCAGTTTACAGACAGGGCGAGCGAACACTGAAGCTTTCTTT. Its protein is CASSLQTGRANTEAFF.

This clone was counted between two and nine times. This chain links TRBV19 with TRBJ2-3; 8 nucleotides align to TRBD2. The J segment lost 3 bases and the V segment lost 3 bases, leaving 5 bases of the junction unmatched. Germline V gene lookup returns CDR1 LNHDA and CDR2 SQIVND (reference sequence). CDR3 length equals 15 residues. This CDR3 is CASSMTSVETDTQYF. CDR3 bases: TGTGCCAGTAGTATGACTAGCGTGGAGACAGATACGCAGTATTTT.

In regard to this clone: Different DNA sequences within this sample yield the same CDR3. V gene TRBV7-9 combines with J gene TRBJ2-3; D uncertain. The CDR3 has 13 residues. Germline CDR1 SEHNR, CDR2 FQNEAQ (reference sequence). V dropped 3 bases and J dropped 5 bases, with 9 bases sitting between them. Here the CDR3 reads CASSFGSGDTQYF. CDR3 sequence (DNA): TGTGCCAGCAGCTTCGGGTCGGGAGATACGCAGTATTTT.

The V call is TRBV19, the J call TRBJ2-7; the D is unclear. The CDR3 totals 13 residues. Trimming removed 3 bases from V and 5 bases from J, with 11 bases in between. The germline V gene encodes CDR1 LNHDA and CDR2 SQIVND (reference sequence). Written as DNA, the CDR3 is TGTGCCAGTAGTATGAGACAACTCGACGAGCAGTACTTC. Amino acid sequence: CASSMRQLDEQYF.

This rearrangement joins TRBV18 to TRBJ1-1; D call uncertain. Trimming cost V 1 base and J 1 base, with 25 bases left between them. Germline V gene lookup returns CDR1 KGHSH and CDR2 LQKENI. The CDR3 sequence is 20 residues long. The CDR3 here is CASSPRGIGGSLTGNTEAFF. Here the CDR3 DNA reads TGTGCCAGCTCACCACGCGGGATAGGCGGAAGCCTGACCGGGAACACTGAAGCTTTCTTT.

Judged by abundance, this clone is medium-sized. This chain joins TRBV28 and TRBJ2-3; TRBD2 matches 8 bases. After removal of 3 bases from V and 8 bases from J, the junction contained 7 bases not matched to a gene. CDR3 size: 14 residues. The germline V gene has CDR1 MDHEN and CDR2 SYDVKM. In DNA, the CDR3 is TGTGCCAGCAGTTTTAGCGGGAATGGGGTTACGCAGTATTTT. This codes for CASSFSGNGVTQYF.

The rearrangement joins TRBV28 to TRBJ2-1; D gene uncertain. V was trimmed by 3 bases and J by 4 bases, leaving 7 bases between them. Germline V gene lookup returns CDR1 MDHEN and CDR2 SYDVKM. This CDR3 region has 13 residues. The CDR3 sequence is CASSLLEYNEQFF. CDR3 nucleotides: TGTGCCAGCAGTTTGCTAGAGTACAATGAGCAGTTCTTC. The entire variable domain, with the rest obtained from reference TRBV28 and TRBJ2-1, is as follows: DVKVTQSSRYLVKRTGEKVFLECVQDMDHENMFWYRQDPGLGLRLIYFSYDVKMKEKGDIPEGYSVSREKKERFSLILESASTNQTSMYLCASSLLEYNEQFFGPGTRLTVL.

This sequence joins TRBV9 and TRBJ1-6; D is possibly TRBD1 (5 bases). This CDR3 has 15 residues. The germline gives CDR1 SGDLS, CDR2 YYNGEE. V lost 0 bases to trimming and J lost 7 bases, with 11 bases between them. The CDR3 DNA is TGTGCCAGCAGCGTAGCTGCAGGGCAGAATTCACCCCTCCACTTT. This sequence encodes CASSVAAGQNSPLHF. Looking up the rest from reference TRBV9 and TRBJ1-6 gives the full variable domain: DSGVTQTPKHLITATGQRVTLRCSPRSGDLSVYWYQQSLDQGLQFLIQYYNGEERAKGNILERFSAQQFPDLHSELNLSSLELGDSALYFCASSVAAGQNSPLHFGNGTRLTVT.

J is TRBJ1-3 and V is TRBV7-6; D is perhaps TRBD1 (5 bases). Trimming pared 1 base from V and 0 bases from J, leaving 16 bases between. Germline V lookup: CDR1 SGHVS, CDR2 FNYEAQ. The CDR3 covers 18 residues. CDR3 region: CASSLVSPDDSSGNTIYF. CDR3 nucleotides: TGTGCCAGCAGCTTAGTTTCCCCCGACGACAGCTCTGGAAACACCATATATTTT.

The chain combines TRBV5-4 with TRBJ2-5, with 7 bases aligning to TRBD1. This CDR3 is 13 amino acids long. With 2 bases clipped from V and 4 bases from J, the junction kept 2 bases outside the gene matches. Germline-derived CDR1 and CDR2 are SGHNT and YYREEE (reference sequence). The CDR3 DNA sequence: TGTGCCAGCAGCTTCAACAGGGGAGAGACCCAGTACTTC. Translating gives CASSFNRGETQYF. The full variable domain, its missing parts supplied by reference TRBV5-4 and TRBJ2-5, is ETGVTQSPTHLIKTRGQQVTLRCSSQSGHNTVSWYQQALGQGPQFIFQYYREEENGRGNFPPRFSGLQFPNYSSELNVNALELDDSALYLCASSFNRGETQYFGPGTRLLVL.

The V and J genes are TRBV10-2 and TRBJ2-2, with unresolved D. Per germline, CDR1 WSHSY and CDR2 SAAADI. The CDR3 has 13 residues. V was trimmed by 2 bases and J by 5 bases, leaving 6 bases between them. DNA of the CDR3: TGCGCCAGCAGTGAGATGACTACCGGGGAGCTGTTTTTT. This sequence encodes CASSEMTTGELFF.

This rearrangement joins TRBV24-1 to TRBJ2-1; TRBD2 aligns across 10 bases. Germline trimming cut 5 bases from V and 5 bases from J; bases unmatched to any gene: 5. CDR3 length: 15 residues. Germline V gene data show CDR1 as KGHDR and CDR2 as SFDVKD. The CDR3 DNA is TGTGCCACCAGTGCCGCTCTAGCGGGAGACAATGAGCAGTTCTTC. Translated: CATSAALAGDNEQFF.

The chain recombines TRBV19 with TRBJ1-2; the match to TRBD1 covers 7 bases. Germline values: CDR1 LNHDA, CDR2 SQIVND (reference sequence). The CDR3 sequence is 14 residues long. V shed 8 bases, J shed 7 bases, and the junction held 13 bases outside the gene matches. The CDR3 loop reads CASHEQGSRSGYTF. For the CDR3, the DNA is TGTGCCAGTCACGAACAGGGGAGCAGAAGTGGCTACACCTTC.

The chain links TRBV7-8 to TRBJ2-5, with TRBD1 matching over 9 bases. The CDR3 consists of 16 residues. From germline, CDR1 is SGHVS and CDR2 FQNEAQ. V lost 6 bases, J lost 5 bases, and 13 bases stayed unmatched. CDR3 coding DNA: TGTGCCAGCAGACCTATGCCGGGACAGGGAGTGGAGACCCAGTACTTC. It encodes CASRPMPGQGVETQYF.

This clone was recorded once. This chain links TRBV15 with TRBJ1-1; D ambiguous. This CDR3 comprises 19 residues. Germline V gives CDR1 LNHNV, CDR2 YYDKDF (reference sequence). The V end lost 3 bases, the J end lost 1 base, and 24 bases lay between the germline ends. CDR3 coding DNA: TGTGCCACCAGCAGGGACGCCCGGGGAATGGGGAGAGGGAACACTGAAGCTTTCTTT. This codes for CATSRDARGMGRGNTEAFF. Full variable domain (remainder filled in from reference TRBV15 and TRBJ1-1): DAMVIQNPRYQVTQFGKPVTLSCSQTLNHNVMYWYQQKSSQAPKLLFHYYDKDFNNEADTPDNFQSRRPNTSFCFLDIRSPGLGDTAMYLCATSRDARGMGRGNTEAFFGQGTRLTVV.

This clone has only a few counts. The V and J genes are TRBV5-1 and TRBJ2-7, with TRBD1 identical over 9 bases. This CDR3 is 14 amino acids long. With 0 bases clipped from V and 7 bases from J, the junction kept 5 bases outside the gene matches. Germline V CDR1 and CDR2: SGHRS, YFSETQ. CDR3 residues: CASSLGTGVREQYF. CDR3 bases: TGCGCCAGCAGCTTGGGGACAGGGGTGAGGGAGCAGTACTTC.

The chain combines TRBV27 with TRBJ2-5, with 7 bases aligning to TRBD2. The J segment lost 0 bases and the V segment lost 4 bases, leaving 5 bases of the junction unmatched. The CDR3 is 15 amino acids. Germline CDR1 reads MNHEY; CDR2 reads SMNVEV (reference sequence). The CDR3 DNA follows: TGTGCCAGCAGTTCGGCTAGCGGAAACCAAGAGACCCAGTACTTC. It is translated as CASSSASGNQETQYF.

The chain is built from TRBV5-4 and TRBJ2-3, with 7 bases lining up with TRBD2. Trimming removed 0 bases from V and 2 bases from J; junction bases left unmatched: 6. The CDR3 is made up of 16 amino acids. Germline V gives CDR1 SGHNT, CDR2 YYREEE (reference sequence). CDR3 region: CASSLGEGTPTDTQYF. Written as DNA, the CDR3 is TGTGCCAGCAGCTTGGGGGAGGGGACCCCCACAGATACGCAGTATTTT.

The J gene is TRBJ1-2, the V gene TRBV12-3 or TRBV12-4, with TRBD1 matching 8 bases. The CDR3 loop spans 12 amino acids. J gave up 7 bases and V 5 bases, and 3 bases lay outside the gene matches. In DNA form, the CDR3 reads TGTGCCAGCAGTAATACAGGGGGTGGCTACACCTTC. It is translated as CASSNTGGGYTF.

The V call is TRBV4-2, the J call TRBJ1-1; 7 bases agree with TRBD1. Germline V gene lookup returns CDR1 LGHNA and CDR2 YNFKEQ. CDR3 length: 13 residues. Unmatched junction bases numbered 3, after V lost 0 bases and J lost 8 bases. The CDR3 nucleotides are TGTGCCAGCAGCCAAGAAACAGGGGCCGAAGCTTTCTTT. Its protein is CASSQETGAEAFF.

The chain carries TRBV7-2 and TRBJ1-3; a possible D gene is TRBD1 (5 bases). This CDR3 is 14 amino acids long. Trimming cost V 5 bases and J 4 bases, with 12 bases left between them. Germline values: CDR1 SGHTA, CDR2 FQGNSA. CDR3 DNA sequence: TGTGCCAGCAGCCCGAGGCAGGGAGGAAACACCATATATTTT. Protein sequence: CASSPRQGGNTIYF.

The chain couples TRBV19 to TRBJ1-2, with 10 bases fitting TRBD1. Per germline, CDR1 LNHDA and CDR2 SQIVND (reference sequence). This CDR3 has 15 residues. Trimming took 10 bases from V and 8 from J; bases not matched to a gene: 16. CDR3 bases: TGTGCCACTAGAGGGGACAGGGGCCTTACTATGGGCTACACCTTC. Its translation is CATRGDRGLTMGYTF.

With respect to this clone: The same CDR3 arises from other DNA sequences in this sample as well. This chain uses TRBV19 with TRBJ1-1; D is unresolved. This CDR3 contains 13 residues. Trimming removed 2 bases from V and 1 base from J, with 5 bases in between. CDR1 and CDR2 from the germline V gene are LNHDA and SQIVND (reference sequence). DNA for the CDR3: TGTGCCAGTAGTATATCTAGGAACACTGAAGCTTTCTTT. Protein sequence: CASSISRNTEAFF.

This clone has a single count. This sample also contains other DNA sequences that code for the same CDR3. The rearrangement joins TRBV6-2 or TRBV6-3 to TRBJ1-5; TRBD1 matches 11 bases. The CDR3 length is 15 residues. The J segment lost 6 bases and the V segment lost 4 bases, leaving 5 bases of the junction unmatched. Germline loops: CDR1 MNHEY, CDR2 SVGEGT. The chain's CDR3 is CASSSGQGVGQPQHF. For the CDR3, the DNA is TGTGCCAGCAGTTCGGGACAGGGGGTAGGTCAGCCCCAGCATTTT.

The J gene is TRBJ2-5, the V gene TRBV7-9, with 8 bases matching TRBD2. The CDR3 sequence is 14 residues long. Per germline, CDR1 SEHNR and CDR2 FQNEAQ (reference sequence). The trim removed 5 bases at V and 2 bases at J, leaving 4 bases unmatched. CDR3 sequence reads: CASSLTGGQETQYF. CDR3 DNA sequence: TGTGCCAGCAGCCTAACGGGGGGGCAAGAGACCCAGTACTTC.

V gene TRBV7-6 combines with J gene TRBJ2-5; D not resolved. Per the germline V gene, CDR1 is SGHVS and CDR2 is FNYEAQ. This CDR3 has 14 amino acids. Trimming took 5 bases from V and 7 from J, leaving 17 bases between them. CDR3 sequence: CASSPPRFGGTQYF. The CDR3 DNA reads as TGTGCCAGCAGCCCACCTAGATTTGGTGGGACCCAGTACTTC.